Listed below are T cell receptor beta chains from one sample, sequenced in a study of shared clonotypes between healthy human individuals. TCRdb's copy holds only in-frame clones and misses some; the assay was immunoSEQ multiplex PCR. The profile shows roughly 700,000 clones, under 80% of them singletons. The specimen was memory CD4+ T cells sorted from blood. The receptor set was obtained from a woman aged 25-40 years in good health. The CDR3 runs from the conserved cysteine through the conserved F or W. The D gene is left open where the match is weak. Where a row states a size, it is once, few, many or the class of an expanded clone; other rows omit it.

j_call clone_size v_call d_call cdr3_aa cdr3_nt
TRBJ2-1 . TRBV19 TRBD1 CASSPYRTGAAKYNEQFF TGTGCCAGTAGTCCATACAGGACAGGGGCGGCGAAATACAATGAGCAGTTCTTC
TRBJ2-3 few TRBV27 . CASSSKKPHTDTQYF TGTGCCAGCAGTTCCAAAAAACCGCACACAGATACGCAGTATTTT
TRBJ2-1 . TRBV7-8 . CASSPQGYNEQFF TGTGCCAGCAGCCCCCAGGGGTACAATGAGCAGTTCTTC
TRBJ2-7 . TRBV5-6 TRBD1 CASSHTGAEQYF TGTGCCAGCAGTCATACAGGGGCCGAGCAGTACTTC
TRBJ1-5 . TRBV29-1 TRBD1 CSVTGTGDQPQHF TGCAGCGTTACCGGGACAGGCGATCAGCCCCAGCATTTT
TRBJ2-2 many TRBV27 TRBD1 CATGTGGDTGELFF TGTGCCACAGGGACAGGGGGCGACACCGGGGAGCTGTTTTTT
TRBJ2-7 . TRBV11-2 TRBD1 CASSQRGTAYEQYF TGTGCCAGCAGCCAACGAGGGACAGCCTACGAGCAGTACTTC
TRBJ2-3 . TRBV5-1 . CASYPAGSSTDTQYF TGCGCCAGCTACCCGGCGGGGAGTAGCACAGATACGCAGTATTTT
TRBJ2-2 . TRBV7-8 . CASSLIRGTGELFF TGTGCCAGCAGCTTAATACGGGGCACCGGGGAGCTGTTTTTT
TRBJ2-2 . TRBV11-3 TRBD2 CASSLGRTSGPGELFF TGTGCCAGCAGCTTAGGTCGTACTAGCGGGCCCGGGGAGCTGTTTTTT
TRBJ2-7 . TRBV7-6 . CASSLAGNYEQYF TGTGCCAGCAGCTTGGCAGGGAACTACGAGCAGTACTTC
TRBJ1-2 . TRBV13 TRBD1 CASSLTGQGKSGYTF TGTGCCAGCAGCTTGACGGGACAGGGAAAGTCTGGCTACACCTTC
TRBJ2-3 . TRBV28 . CASSLSGRRDTQYF TGTGCCAGCAGTTTATCCGGGAGAAGAGATACGCAGTATTTT
TRBJ1-1 . TRBV27 . CASSLGMRVNTEAFF TGTGCCAGCAGTTTGGGTATGAGGGTGAACACTGAAGCTTTCTTT
TRBJ1-2 few TRBV28 . CASGINYGYTF TGTGCCAGCGGGATCAACTATGGCTACACCTTC
TRBJ2-5 . TRBV10-1 . CASSDGQGWETQYF TGCGCCAGCAGTGACGGGCAGGGGTGGGAGACCCAGTACTTC
TRBJ1-2 few TRBV27 TRBD1 CASSPDIDRGSYGYTF TGTGCCAGCAGTCCCGACATCGACAGGGGGAGCTATGGCTACACCTTC
TRBJ2-1 . TRBV25-1 TRBD2 CASSPGTSYPPSYNEQFF TGTGCCAGCAGTCCGGGGACTAGTTACCCTCCCTCCTACAATGAGCAGTTCTTC
TRBJ1-2 few TRBV19 . CASSIQLVRRPYGYTF TGTGCCAGTAGTATTCAATTAGTGCGCCGGCCCTATGGCTACACCTTC
TRBJ2-7 once TRBV15 . CATSRAPAGYYEQYF TGTGCCACCAGCAGGGCCCCGGCCGGCTACTACGAGCAGTACTTC
TRBJ2-7 . TRBV5-1 . CASSLETASSYEQYF TGCGCCAGCAGCTTGGAGACAGCAAGCTCCTACGAGCAGTACTTC
TRBJ1-1 . TRBV19 . CASSSPRNTEAFF TGTGCCAGTAGTAGTCCGAGAAACACTGAAGCTTTCTTT
TRBJ2-7 . TRBV4-1 . CASSQEWSNSYEQYF TGCGCCAGCAGCCAAGAATGGTCTAACTCCTACGAGCAGTACTTC
TRBJ2-2 . TRBV29-1 . CSVEFAATNTGELFF TGCAGCGTTGAGTTCGCAGCAACGAACACCGGGGAGCTGTTTTTT
TRBJ2-2 few TRBV19 . CASSTGTATNTGELFF TGTGCCAGTAGTACCGGGACGGCGACGAACACCGGGGAGCTGTTTTTT
TRBJ2-1 . TRBV28 TRBD2 CASAFGLGSQYEQFF TGTGCCAGCGCGTTCGGACTAGGATCTCAATATGAGCAGTTCTTC
TRBJ1-2 . TRBV2 TRBD1 CASSDSRTGGNYGYTF TGTGCCAGCAGTGATAGTAGGACAGGGGGGAACTATGGCTACACCTTC
TRBJ2-1 few TRBV25-1 TRBD2 CASSRTSNFNEQFF TGTGCCAGCAGTAGGACTAGCAATTTCAATGAGCAGTTCTTC
TRBJ1-4 . TRBV2 . CASSLRLTGAIEKLFF TGTGCCAGCAGTCTACGCTTGACAGGAGCCATCGAAAAACTGTTTTTT
TRBJ2-2 . TRBV19 . CASSIRSRVSHGELFF TGTGCCAGTAGTATACGTAGCAGGGTCTCGCACGGGGAGCTGTTTTTT
TRBJ1-2 . TRBV7-3 TRBD1 CASSEDRGRPNYGYTF TGTGCCAGCAGCGAAGACAGGGGGCGACCTAACTATGGCTACACCTTC
TRBJ1-3 . TRBV5-3 . CARSPYRTAVRNTIYF TGTGCCAGAAGCCCCTATAGGACTGCCGTTCGAAACACCATATATTTT
TRBJ2-1 few TRBV7-3 . CASSVTVGVSYNEQFF TGTGCCAGCAGCGTTACTGTCGGGGTTTCCTACAATGAGCAGTTCTTC
TRBJ1-2 few TRBV6-1 TRBD1 CASSNTGTGEGYTF TGTGCCAGCAGTAATACCGGGACAGGGGAGGGCTACACCTTC
TRBJ1-5 once TRBV28 . CAVCASAAEDSNQPQHF TGTGCCGTGTGTGCCTCGGCCGCCGAAGATAGCAATCAGCCCCAGCATTTT
TRBJ1-3 . TRBV4-1 . CASSLGWFGREVGNTIYF TGCGCCAGCAGCTTAGGCTGGTTTGGAAGGGAGGTGGGAAACACCATATATTTT
TRBJ2-5 . TRBV5-4 TRBD2 CASSILAGEAETQYF TGTGCCAGCAGCATACTAGCGGGAGAAGCGGAGACCCAGTACTTC
TRBJ2-3 . TRBV7-6 TRBD2 CASSPPTTSGRARDTQYF TGTGCCAGCAGCCCCCCGACGACTAGCGGGAGGGCCAGGGATACGCAGTATTTT
TRBJ2-5 . TRBV11-2 . CASSLDLHPRGTQYF TGTGCCAGCAGCTTAGATCTCCACCCCCGTGGGACCCAGTACTTC
TRBJ2-2 . TRBV7-2 . CASRDTANTGELFF TGTGCCAGCAGAGATACCGCGAACACCGGGGAGCTGTTTTTT
TRBJ2-7 . TRBV28 . CASSFSRTSYEQYF TGTGCCAGCAGTTTCTCTCGAACCTCCTACGAGCAGTACTTC
TRBJ2-4 few TRBV13 . CASSLGHWGPLAKNIQYF TGTGCCAGCAGCTTAGGCCATTGGGGGCCTCTAGCCAAAAACATTCAGTACTTC
TRBJ1-3 . TRBV19 . CASSPQGRASGNTIYF TGTGCCAGTAGTCCCCAGGGTCGTGCCTCTGGAAACACCATATATTTT
TRBJ1-2 few TRBV6-1 TRBD1 CASSSRGEAGYTF TGTGCCAGCAGCTCCAGGGGGGAGGCGGGCTACACCTTC
TRBJ2-1 . TRBV10-3 . CAIRDTGTTDEQFF TGTGCCATCAGAGATACCGGGACGACGGATGAGCAGTTCTTC
TRBJ2-7 . TRBV4-2 TRBD2 CASSQDPPSGSSYEQYF TGTGCCAGCAGCCAAGATCCCCCTAGCGGGAGTTCGTACGAGCAGTACTTC
TRBJ2-5 few TRBV5-4 . CASSLAGGPGETQYF TGTGCCAGCAGCTTGGCCGGGGGGCCCGGGGAGACCCAGTACTTC
TRBJ2-2 . TRBV2 TRBD1 CASSTTGGFTGELFF TGTGCCAGCAGTACTACAGGGGGCTTTACCGGGGAGCTGTTTTTT
TRBJ2-5 few TRBV27 . CATRGRNQETQYF TGTGCCACACGTGGCCGAAACCAAGAGACCCAGTACTTC
TRBJ1-1 . TRBV28 . CASRSNTEAFF TGTGCCAGCAGGTCGAACACTGAAGCTTTCTTT
TRBJ1-4 . TRBV9 . CASSVVPGQKLFF TGTGCCAGCAGCGTAGTTCCAGGCCAAAAACTGTTTTTT
TRBJ2-5 . TRBV28 . CATQQEGQETQYF TGTGCCACCCAACAGGAGGGGCAAGAGACCCAGTACTTC